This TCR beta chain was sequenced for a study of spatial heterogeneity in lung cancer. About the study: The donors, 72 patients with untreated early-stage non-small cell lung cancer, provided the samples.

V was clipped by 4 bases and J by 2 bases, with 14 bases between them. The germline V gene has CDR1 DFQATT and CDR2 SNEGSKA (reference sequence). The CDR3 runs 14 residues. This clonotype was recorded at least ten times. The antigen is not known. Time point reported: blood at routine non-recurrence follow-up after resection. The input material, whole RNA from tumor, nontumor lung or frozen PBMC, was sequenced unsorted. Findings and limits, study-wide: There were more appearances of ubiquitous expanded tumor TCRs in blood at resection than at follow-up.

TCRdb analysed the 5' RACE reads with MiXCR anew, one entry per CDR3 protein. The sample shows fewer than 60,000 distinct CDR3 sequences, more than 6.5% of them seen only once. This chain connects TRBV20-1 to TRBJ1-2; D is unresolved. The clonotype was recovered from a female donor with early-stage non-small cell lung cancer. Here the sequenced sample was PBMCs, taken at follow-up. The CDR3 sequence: CSATLGSSNYGYTF. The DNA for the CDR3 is TGCAGTGCTACCCTGGGCAGCTCGAACTATGGCTACACCTTC.